Following are 6 T cell receptor beta chains from one sample sequenced in a study of blood T cell repertoires in COVID-19. Sequencing used immunoSEQ multiplex PCR; TCRdb keeps in-frame clones, though not all of them. Here the sample spans approximately 490,000 clones, about 90% being singletons. The specimen was PBMCs or T cells enriched from blood (not recorded which). The receptors shown here come from a woman aged 18 to 35 who had recovered from COVID-19.

V is TRBV28 and J is TRBJ1-2, with TRBD1 matching over 9 bases. This CDR3 region has 14 residues. J gave up 2 bases and V 11 bases, and 9 bases lay outside the gene matches. CDR1 is MDHEN and CDR2 is SYDVKM in the germline V gene. CDR3 in DNA: TGTGCCCGACAGGGGACAGGGCTGAACTATGGCTACACCTTC. It translates to CARQGTGLNYGYTF.

The chain recombines TRBV18 with TRBJ1-1, with D maybe TRBD1 (6 bases). The length of the CDR3 is 15 residues. CDR1 and CDR2 from the germline V gene are KGHSH and LQKENI. Trimming removed 6 bases from V and 3 bases from J, with 17 bases in between. CDR3: CASSSAKDRDTEAFF. The DNA for the CDR3 is TGTGCCAGCTCCTCGGCGAAGGACAGAGACACTGAAGCTTTCTTT.

This clone was seen a handful of times. The chain uses TRBV7-6 and TRBJ2-5, with 10 bases lining up with TRBD2. Trimming at V came to 5 bases and at J to 1 base, leaving 4 bases not matched to a gene. Germline V gene data show CDR1 as SGHVS and CDR2 as FNYEAQ. The CDR3 is made up of 15 amino acids. The CDR3 loop reads CASSPLAGVQETQYF. The DNA of the CDR3 is TGTGCCAGCAGCCCCCTAGCGGGGGTCCAAGAGACCCAGTACTTC.

V usage is TRBV6-5 and J usage is TRBJ2-7; D is perhaps TRBD1 (6 bases). Trimming took off 5 bases at V and 0 bases at J, with 14 bases between the two ends. In germline, CDR1 is MNHEY, CDR2 SVGAGI. The CDR3 contains 15 residues. CDR3 coding DNA: TGTGCCAGCAGTCCTCAGCAGGGGACCTCCTACGAGCAGTACTTC. Protein: CASSPQQGTSYEQYF.

The genes are TRBV12-3 or TRBV12-4 and TRBJ1-1; TRBD1 matches at 8 bases. This CDR3 has 13 residues. V shed 6 bases and J 10 bases; nucleotides not matched to a gene: 10. The CDR3 here is CASSTGGLAGAFF. The CDR3 DNA reads as TGTGCCAGCAGCACAGGGGGGCTTGCTGGAGCTTTCTTT.

This clone was seen many times. V and J are TRBV6-6 and TRBJ1-2; D may be TRBD1 (6 bases). Trimming shortened V by 4 bases and J by 4 bases, and 16 bases separated the two germline ends. This CDR3 region has 15 residues. In germline, CDR1 is MNHNY, CDR2 SVGAGI (reference sequence). The CDR3 loop is CASSSDETGIYGYTF. For the CDR3, the DNA is TGTGCCAGCAGTTCCGATGAGACAGGCATCTATGGCTACACCTTC.